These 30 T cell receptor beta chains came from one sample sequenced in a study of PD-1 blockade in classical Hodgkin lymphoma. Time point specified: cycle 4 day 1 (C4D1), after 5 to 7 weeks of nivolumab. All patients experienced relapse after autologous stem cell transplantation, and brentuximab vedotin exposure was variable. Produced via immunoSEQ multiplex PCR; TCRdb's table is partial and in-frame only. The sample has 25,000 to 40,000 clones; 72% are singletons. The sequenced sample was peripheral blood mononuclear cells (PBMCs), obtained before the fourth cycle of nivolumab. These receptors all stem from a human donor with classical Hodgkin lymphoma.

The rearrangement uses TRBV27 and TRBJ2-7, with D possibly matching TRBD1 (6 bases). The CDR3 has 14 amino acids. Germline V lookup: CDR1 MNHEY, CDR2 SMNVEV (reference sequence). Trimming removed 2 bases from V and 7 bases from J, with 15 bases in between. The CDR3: CASSLPGQWREQYF. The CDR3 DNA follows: TGTGCCAGCAGTTTACCGGGACAATGGAGGGAGCAGTACTTC.

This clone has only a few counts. CDR3 loop: CASSVASGQGAKNIQYF. CDR3 coding DNA: TGTGCCAGCAGCGTAGCTAGTGGACAGGGGGCCAAAAACATTCAGTACTTC. This rearrangement joins TRBV9 to TRBJ2-4; 9 nucleotides agree with TRBD1. Germline CDR1 and CDR2: SGDLS and YYNGEE. The CDR3 totals 17 residues. After removal of 0 bases from V and 1 base from J, the junction contained 5 bases not matched to a gene. Based on the CDR3 plus reference TRBV9 and TRBJ2-4, the full variable domain is DSGVTQTPKHLITATGQRVTLRCSPRSGDLSVYWYQQSLDQGLQFLIQYYNGEERAKGNILERFSAQQFPDLHSELNLSSLELGDSALYFCASSVASGQGAKNIQYFGAGTRLSVL.

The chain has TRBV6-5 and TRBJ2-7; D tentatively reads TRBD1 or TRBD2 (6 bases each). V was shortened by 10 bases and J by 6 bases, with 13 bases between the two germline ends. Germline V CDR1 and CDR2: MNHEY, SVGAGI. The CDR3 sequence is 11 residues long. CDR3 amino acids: CAIGGGSEQYF. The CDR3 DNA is TGTGCCATAGGGGGAGGAAGCGAGCAGTACTTC.

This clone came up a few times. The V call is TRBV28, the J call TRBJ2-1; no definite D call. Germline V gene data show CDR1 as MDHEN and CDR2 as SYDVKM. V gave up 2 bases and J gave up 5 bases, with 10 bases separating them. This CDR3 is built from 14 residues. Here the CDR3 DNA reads TGTGCCAGCAGTTTAACCCTCTCAGACAATGAGCAGTTCTTC. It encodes CASSLTLSDNEQFF.

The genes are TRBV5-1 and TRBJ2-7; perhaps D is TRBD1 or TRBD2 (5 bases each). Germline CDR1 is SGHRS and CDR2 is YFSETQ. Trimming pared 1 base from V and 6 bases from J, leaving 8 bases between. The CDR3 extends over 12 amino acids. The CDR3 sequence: CASSLTGGEQYF. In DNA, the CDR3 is TGCGCCAGCAGCTTGACTGGGGGCGAGCAGTACTTC. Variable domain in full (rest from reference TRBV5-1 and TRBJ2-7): KAGVTQTPRYLIKTRGQQVTLSCSPISGHRSVSWYQQTPGQGLQFLFEYFSETQRNKGNFPGRFSGRQFSNSRSEMNVSTLELGDSALYLCASSLTGGEQYFGPGTRLTVT.

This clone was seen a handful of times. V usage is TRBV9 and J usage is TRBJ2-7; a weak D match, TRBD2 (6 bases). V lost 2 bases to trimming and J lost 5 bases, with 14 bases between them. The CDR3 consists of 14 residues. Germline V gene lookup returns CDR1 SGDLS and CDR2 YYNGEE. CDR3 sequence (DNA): TGTGCCAGCAGCGTCAGGGACTGGGGAGACGAGCAGTACTTC. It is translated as CASSVRDWGDEQYF.

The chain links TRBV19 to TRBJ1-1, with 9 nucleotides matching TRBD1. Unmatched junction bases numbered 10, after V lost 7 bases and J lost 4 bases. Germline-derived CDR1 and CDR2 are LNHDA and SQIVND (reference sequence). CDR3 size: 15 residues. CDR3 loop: CASTLQGAQSTEAFF. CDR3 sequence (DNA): TGTGCCAGTACATTACAGGGGGCCCAGAGCACTGAAGCTTTCTTT.

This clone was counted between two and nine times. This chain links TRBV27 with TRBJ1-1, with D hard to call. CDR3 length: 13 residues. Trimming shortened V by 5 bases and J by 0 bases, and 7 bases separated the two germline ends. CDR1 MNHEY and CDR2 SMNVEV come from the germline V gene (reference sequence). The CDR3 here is CASSKAVNTEAFF. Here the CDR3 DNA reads TGTGCCAGCAGTAAGGCGGTGAACACTGAAGCTTTCTTT.

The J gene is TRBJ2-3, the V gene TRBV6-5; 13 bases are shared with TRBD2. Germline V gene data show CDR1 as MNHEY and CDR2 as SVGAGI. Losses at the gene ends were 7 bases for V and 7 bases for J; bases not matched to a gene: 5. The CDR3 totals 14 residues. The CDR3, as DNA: TGTGCCAGCACCGGACTAGCGGGGGAATATACGCAGTATTTT. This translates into CASTGLAGEYTQYF.

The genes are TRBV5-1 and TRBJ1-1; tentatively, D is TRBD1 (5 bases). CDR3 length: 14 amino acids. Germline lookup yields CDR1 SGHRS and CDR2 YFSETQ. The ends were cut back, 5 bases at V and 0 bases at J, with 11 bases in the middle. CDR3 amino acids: CASRSGTLNTEAFF. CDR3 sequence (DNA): TGCGCCAGCAGATCCGGGACCTTGAACACTGAAGCTTTCTTT. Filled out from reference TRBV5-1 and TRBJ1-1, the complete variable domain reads KAGVTQTPRYLIKTRGQQVTLSCSPISGHRSVSWYQQTPGQGLQFLFEYFSETQRNKGNFPGRFSGRQFSNSRSEMNVSTLELGDSALYLCASRSGTLNTEAFFGQGTRLTVV.

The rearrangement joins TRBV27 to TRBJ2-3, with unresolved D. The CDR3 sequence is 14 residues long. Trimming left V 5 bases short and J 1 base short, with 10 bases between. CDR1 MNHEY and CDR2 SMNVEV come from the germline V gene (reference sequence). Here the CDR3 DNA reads TGTGCCAGCAGTCCTTATTTCGGCACAGATACGCAGTATTTT. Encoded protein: CASSPYFGTDTQYF.

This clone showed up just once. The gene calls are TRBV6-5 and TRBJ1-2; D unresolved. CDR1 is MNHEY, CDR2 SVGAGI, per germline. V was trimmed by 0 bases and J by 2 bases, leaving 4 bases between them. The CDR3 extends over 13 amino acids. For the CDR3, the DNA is TGTGCCAGCAGTTACTCGGGGAACTATGGCTACACCTTC. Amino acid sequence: CASSYSGNYGYTF.

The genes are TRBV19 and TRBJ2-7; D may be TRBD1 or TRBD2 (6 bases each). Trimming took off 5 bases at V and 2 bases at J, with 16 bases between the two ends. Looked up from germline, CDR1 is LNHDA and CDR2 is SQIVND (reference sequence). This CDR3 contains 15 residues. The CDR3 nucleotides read TGTGCCAGTAGTGACGAGGGGGGCCCGACCTACGAGCAGTACTTC. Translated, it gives CASSDEGGPTYEQYF.

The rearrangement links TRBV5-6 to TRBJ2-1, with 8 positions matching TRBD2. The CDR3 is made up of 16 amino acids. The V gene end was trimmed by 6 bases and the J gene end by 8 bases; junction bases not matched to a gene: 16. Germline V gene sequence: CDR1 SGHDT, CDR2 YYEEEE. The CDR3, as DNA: TGTGCCAGCATAAAAGTCGGACTAGCAACGTGGGATGAGCAGTTCTTC. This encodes CASIKVGLATWDEQFF.

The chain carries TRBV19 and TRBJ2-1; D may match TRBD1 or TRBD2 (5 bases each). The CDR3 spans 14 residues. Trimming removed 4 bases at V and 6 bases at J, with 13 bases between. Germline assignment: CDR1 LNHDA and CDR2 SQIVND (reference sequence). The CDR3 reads CASSTWDVPNEQFF. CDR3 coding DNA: TGTGCCAGTAGTACTTGGGACGTTCCCAATGAGCAGTTCTTC.

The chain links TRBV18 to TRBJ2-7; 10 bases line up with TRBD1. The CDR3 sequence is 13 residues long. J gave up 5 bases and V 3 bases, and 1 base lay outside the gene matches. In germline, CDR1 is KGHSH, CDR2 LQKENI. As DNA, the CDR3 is TGTGCCAGCTCACCCGGACAGGGGGACGAGCAGTACTTC. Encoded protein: CASSPGQGDEQYF. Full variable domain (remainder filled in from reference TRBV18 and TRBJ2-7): NAGVMQNPRHLVRRRGQEARLRCSPMKGHSHVYWYRQLPEEGLKFMVYLQKENIIDESGMPKERFSAEFPKEGPSILRIQQVVRGDSAAYFCASSPGQGDEQYFGPGTRLTVT.

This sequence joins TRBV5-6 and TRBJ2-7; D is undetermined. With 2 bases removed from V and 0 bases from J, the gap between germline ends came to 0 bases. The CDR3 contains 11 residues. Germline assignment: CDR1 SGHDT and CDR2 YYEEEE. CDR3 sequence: CASSFSYEQYF. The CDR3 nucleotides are TGTGCCAGCAGCTTCTCCTACGAGCAGTACTTC.

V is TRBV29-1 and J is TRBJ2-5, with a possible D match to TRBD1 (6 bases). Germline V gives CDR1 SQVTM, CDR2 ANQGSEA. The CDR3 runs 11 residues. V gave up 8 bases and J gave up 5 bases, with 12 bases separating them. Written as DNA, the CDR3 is TGCAGCTACCGAAGGGGGGAGACCCAGTACTTC. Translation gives CSYRRGETQYF.

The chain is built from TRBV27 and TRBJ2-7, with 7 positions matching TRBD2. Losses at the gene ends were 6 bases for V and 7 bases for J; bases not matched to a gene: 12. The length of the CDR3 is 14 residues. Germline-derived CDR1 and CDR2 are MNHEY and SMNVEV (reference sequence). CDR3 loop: CASSQTSSPTEQYF. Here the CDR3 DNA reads TGTGCCAGCAGCCAGACTAGCTCCCCGACGGAGCAGTACTTC.

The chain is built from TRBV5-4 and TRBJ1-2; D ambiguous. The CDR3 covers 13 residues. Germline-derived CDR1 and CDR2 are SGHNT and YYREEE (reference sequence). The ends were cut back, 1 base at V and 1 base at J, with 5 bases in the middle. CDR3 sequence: CASSLTVNYGYTF. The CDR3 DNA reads TGTGCCAGCAGCTTGACGGTTAACTATGGCTACACCTTC.

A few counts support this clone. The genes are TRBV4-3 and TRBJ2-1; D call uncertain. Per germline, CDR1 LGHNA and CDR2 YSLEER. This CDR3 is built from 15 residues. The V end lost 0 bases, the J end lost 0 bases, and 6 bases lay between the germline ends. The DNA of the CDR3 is TGCGCCAGCAGCCAAGACGGAAGCTCCTACAATGAGCAGTTCTTC. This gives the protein CASSQDGSSYNEQFF.

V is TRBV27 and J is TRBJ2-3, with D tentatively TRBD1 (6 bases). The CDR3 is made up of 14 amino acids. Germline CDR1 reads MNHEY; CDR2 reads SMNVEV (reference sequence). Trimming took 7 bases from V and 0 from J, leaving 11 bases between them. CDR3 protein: CASTRQVSTDTQYF. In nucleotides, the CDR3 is TGTGCCAGCACCCGACAGGTTAGCACAGATACGCAGTATTTT.

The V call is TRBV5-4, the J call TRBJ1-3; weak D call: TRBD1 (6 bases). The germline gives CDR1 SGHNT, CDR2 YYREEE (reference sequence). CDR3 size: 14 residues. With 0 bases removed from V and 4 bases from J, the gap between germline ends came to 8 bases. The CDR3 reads CASSLAGAGNTIYF. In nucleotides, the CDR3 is TGTGCCAGCAGCTTGGCAGGGGCCGGAAACACCATATATTTT. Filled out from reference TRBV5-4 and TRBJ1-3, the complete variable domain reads ETGVTQSPTHLIKTRGQQVTLRCSSQSGHNTVSWYQQALGQGPQFIFQYYREEENGRGNFPPRFSGLQFPNYSSELNVNALELDDSALYLCASSLAGAGNTIYFGEGSWLTVV.

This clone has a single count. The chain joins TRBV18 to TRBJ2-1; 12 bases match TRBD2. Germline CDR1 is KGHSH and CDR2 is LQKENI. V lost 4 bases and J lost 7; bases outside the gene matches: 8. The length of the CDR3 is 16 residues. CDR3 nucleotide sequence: TGTGCCAGCTCACTAACCGGGACTAGCGGGTATAATGAGCAGTTCTTC. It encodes CASSLTGTSGYNEQFF.

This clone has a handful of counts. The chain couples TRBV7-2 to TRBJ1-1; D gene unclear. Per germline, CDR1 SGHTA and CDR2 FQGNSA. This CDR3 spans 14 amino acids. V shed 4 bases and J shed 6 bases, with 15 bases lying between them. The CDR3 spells CASSSTGTDPEAFF. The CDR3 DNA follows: TGTGCCAGCAGCTCAACCGGTACAGATCCTGAAGCTTTCTTT.

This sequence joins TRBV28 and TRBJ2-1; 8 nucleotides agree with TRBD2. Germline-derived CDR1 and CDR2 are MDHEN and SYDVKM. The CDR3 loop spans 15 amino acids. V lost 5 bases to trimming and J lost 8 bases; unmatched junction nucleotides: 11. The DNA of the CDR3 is TGTGCCAGCAGTCCCATGACGGGAGGGAACCATGAGCAGTTCTTC. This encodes CASSPMTGGNHEQFF.

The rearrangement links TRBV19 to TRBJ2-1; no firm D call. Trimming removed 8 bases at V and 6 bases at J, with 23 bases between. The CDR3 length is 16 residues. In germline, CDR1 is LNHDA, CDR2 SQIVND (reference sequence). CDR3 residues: CASRSPWTDLGNEQFF. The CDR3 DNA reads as TGTGCCAGTCGCTCCCCGTGGACGGATTTGGGCAATGAGCAGTTCTTC.

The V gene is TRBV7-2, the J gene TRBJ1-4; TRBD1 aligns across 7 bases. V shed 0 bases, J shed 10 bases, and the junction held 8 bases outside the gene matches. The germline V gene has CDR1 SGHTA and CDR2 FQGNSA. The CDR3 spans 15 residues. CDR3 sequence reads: CASSLAGRGFAKLFF. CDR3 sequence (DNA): TGTGCCAGCAGCTTAGCAGGCAGGGGGTTCGCAAAACTGTTTTTT.

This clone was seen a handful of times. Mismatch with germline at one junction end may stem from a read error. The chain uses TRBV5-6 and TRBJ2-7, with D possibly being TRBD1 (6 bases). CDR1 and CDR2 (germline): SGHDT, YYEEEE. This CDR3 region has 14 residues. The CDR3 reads CASTLGDNHYEQYF. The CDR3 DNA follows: TGTGCCAGCACCTTGGGGGACAATCACTACGAGCAGTACTTC.

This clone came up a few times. Here the CDR3 reads CASSLALGREGTDTQYF. CDR3 coding DNA: TGTGCCAGCAGCTTAGCTTTGGGGAGGGAAGGCACAGATACGCAGTATTTT. J is TRBJ2-3 and V is TRBV7-8; the match to TRBD2 covers 7 bases. Trimming cost V 0 bases and J 1 base; bases outside gene matches: 7. CDR1 SGHVS and CDR2 FQNEAQ come from the germline V gene. The CDR3 runs 17 residues.